This entry describes one T cell receptor (beta chain). Its target is not known. Libraries were prepared by immunoSEQ multiplex PCR; TCRdb keeps only in-frame clonotypes and omits some of them. Of around 69,000 clones in the sample, 70% to 80% were seen once. Trimming removed 8 bases at V and 5 bases at J, with 10 bases between. Germline V gene sequence: CDR1 WSHSY, CDR2 SAAADI. The CDR3 totals 11 residues. This entry is derived from a study of vaccination effects on CD4 cells after COVID-19. Study summary: Post-vaccine sampling took place a median of 72 days after the second dose. Overall study results and limits: Late in the post-vaccination period, infection-induced and vaccine-induced clones underwent marked clonal contraction.

The authors isolated CD4+ T cells after roughly eleven days of culture. Each participant was given two doses of one vaccine (BNT162b2 or mRNA-1273). This TCR was recovered from a human donor who received a COVID-19 vaccine. The chain joins TRBV10-2 to TRBJ2-7; no definite D call. The source material was CD4+ T cells from PBMCs cultured without peptide, sampled after COVID-19 vaccination. The DNA for the CDR3 is TGCGCCAGCCGCAACAGTAACGAGCAGTACGTC. It translates to CASRNSNEQYV.